These T cell receptor beta chains were read from a single sample in a study of T-cell memory formation after mild COVID-19. One entry per CDR3 protein, called by TCRdb with MiXCR from the 5' RACE reads. Here the sample spans just over 350,000 distinct CDR3 sequences, 13% to 15% being singletons. Sequencing input: PBMCs or a T cell subset sorted from them (not recorded which). The receptors originated from a man aged 18 to 29 who had mild COVID-19 (a few samples of this study predate the infection). Cell type and time point are not known. The CDR3 runs from the conserved cysteine through the conserved F or W. The order of the fields is V gene, D gene, clone size, J gene, CDR3 DNA, CDR3 protein. The D gene is left open where the match is weak. Clone size is not always given. Where it is, it says once, few, many or a class for expanded clones.

V gene: TRBV5-1; D gene: -; clone size: -; J gene: TRBJ1-2; CDR3 DNA: TGCGCCAGCAGCTTGGAAAGGTTGACCTATGGCTACACCTTC; CDR3 protein: CASSLERLTYGYTF
V gene: TRBV7-9; D gene: -; clone size: many; J gene: TRBJ2-6; CDR3 DNA: TGTGCCGGCAGGGGCTCTGGGGCCAACGTCCTGACTTTC; CDR3 protein: CAGRGSGANVLTF
V gene: TRBV6-5; D gene: -; clone size: few; J gene: TRBJ2-7; CDR3 DNA: TGTGCCAGCAGTTATCGGGGCTACGAGCAGTACTTC; CDR3 protein: CASSYRGYEQYF
V gene: TRBV5-6; D gene: TRBD2; clone size: few; J gene: TRBJ2-4; CDR3 DNA: TGTGCCAGCAGCTACCCACTGGGGGGGAACATTCAGTACTTC; CDR3 protein: CASSYPLGGNIQYF
V gene: TRBV24-1; D gene: TRBD1; clone size: -; J gene: TRBJ1-5; CDR3 DNA: TGTGCCACCAGCCCGGGACAGGTTCATCAGCCCCAGCATTTT; CDR3 protein: CATSPGQVHQPQHF
V gene: TRBV10-3; D gene: -; clone size: -; J gene: TRBJ1-2; CDR3 DNA: TGTGCCATCAGATCGGGGTCCTTCTATGGCTACACCTTC; CDR3 protein: CAIRSGSFYGYTF
V gene: TRBV5-5; D gene: TRBD1; clone size: few; J gene: TRBJ2-1; CDR3 DNA: TGTGCCTGCGCCGGGACAGACTACAATGAGCAGTTCTTC; CDR3 protein: CACAGTDYNEQFF
V gene: TRBV4-3; D gene: TRBD1; clone size: few; J gene: TRBJ1-1; CDR3 DNA: TGCGCCAGCAGCCAAGATCGGTGGACAGGGGACACTGAAGCTTTCTTT; CDR3 protein: CASSQDRWTGDTEAFF
V gene: TRBV5-4; D gene: -; clone size: few; J gene: TRBJ2-5; CDR3 DNA: TGTGCCAGCAGCTTCTTCCTCTGGCAAGAGACCCAGTACTTC; CDR3 protein: CASSFFLWQETQYF
V gene: TRBV2; D gene: -; clone size: many; J gene: TRBJ1-4; CDR3 DNA: TGTGCCAGCAGTGAGGGCTCTAGCGAAAAACTGTTTTTT; CDR3 protein: CASSEGSSEKLFF
V gene: TRBV10-3; D gene: TRBD1; clone size: -; J gene: TRBJ2-4; CDR3 DNA: TGTGCCATCAGTGAGTCCTCCGGGACAGGGGGCTTGGGCAAAAACATTCAGTACTTC; CDR3 protein: CAISESSGTGGLGKNIQYF
V gene: TRBV7-2; D gene: TRBD1; clone size: -; J gene: TRBJ2-4; CDR3 DNA: TGTGCCAGCAGCTTGGTACAGGGGATAAACATTCAGTACTTC; CDR3 protein: CASSLVQGINIQYF
V gene: TRBV6-6; D gene: -; clone size: -; J gene: TRBJ1-3; CDR3 DNA: TGTGCCAGCAGTTACTCCGGGACAATAGGAAACACCATATATTTT; CDR3 protein: CASSYSGTIGNTIYF
V gene: TRBV7-6; D gene: TRBD1; clone size: -; J gene: TRBJ1-1; CDR3 DNA: TGTGCCAGCAGCTCCCCCTCGACAGGGTTAGACACTGAAGCTTTCTTT; CDR3 protein: CASSSPSTGLDTEAFF
V gene: TRBV9; D gene: TRBD2; clone size: -; J gene: TRBJ2-5; CDR3 DNA: TGTGCCAGCAGCGTAGGTCCCCTAGCGGGGGGCGGGGAGACCCAGTACTTC; CDR3 protein: CASSVGPLAGGGETQYF
V gene: TRBV5-6; D gene: -; clone size: -; J gene: TRBJ1-5; CDR3 DNA: TGTGCCAGCAGCTTCCGTGGGGCCGGCAATCAGCCCCAGCATTTT; CDR3 protein: CASSFRGAGNQPQHF
V gene: TRBV28; D gene: TRBD2; clone size: few; J gene: TRBJ2-1; CDR3 DNA: TGTGCCAGCAGTTCCGGGACTAGCGGGGATGAGCAGTTCTTC; CDR3 protein: CASSSGTSGDEQFF
V gene: TRBV6-6; D gene: TRBD1; clone size: few; J gene: TRBJ2-2; CDR3 DNA: TGTGCCAGCAGTTCCCGGGACAGGGGGCACACCGGGGAGCTGTTTTTT; CDR3 protein: CASSSRDRGHTGELFF
V gene: TRBV7-2; D gene: -; clone size: few; J gene: TRBJ2-1; CDR3 DNA: TGTGCCAGCAGCCGACCGGGCCCGTACAATGAGCAGTTCTTC; CDR3 protein: CASSRPGPYNEQFF
V gene: TRBV7-2; D gene: -; clone size: many; J gene: TRBJ2-3; CDR3 DNA: TGTGCCAGCAGCTTAGCGGGACGCAGGGGAGTGGGCACAGATACGCAGTATTTT; CDR3 protein: CASSLAGRRGVGTDTQYF
V gene: TRBV4-1; D gene: -; clone size: many; J gene: TRBJ2-7; CDR3 DNA: TGCGCCAGCAGCCAAGACAGGTCATCCTACGAGCAGTACTTC; CDR3 protein: CASSQDRSSYEQYF
V gene: TRBV12-3/TRBV12-4; D gene: -; clone size: -; J gene: TRBJ1-2; CDR3 DNA: TGTGCCAGCAGGGGGCCGGGCTACACCTTC; CDR3 protein: CASRGPGYTF
V gene: TRBV6-2/TRBV6-3; D gene: -; clone size: -; J gene: TRBJ2-5; CDR3 DNA: TGTGCCAGCAGTCGGGAGCCGGAAGAGACCCAGTACTTC; CDR3 protein: CASSREPEETQYF
V gene: TRBV5-1; D gene: TRBD1; clone size: few; J gene: TRBJ2-1; CDR3 DNA: TGCGCCAGCAGCCGCCGGGACAGGGGCTCCTACAATGAGCAGTTCTTC; CDR3 protein: CASSRRDRGSYNEQFF
V gene: TRBV11-2; D gene: -; clone size: -; J gene: TRBJ2-7; CDR3 DNA: TGTGCCAGCAGCTACTTAGGGGGGAGGTACGAGCAGTACTTC; CDR3 protein: CASSYLGGRYEQYF
V gene: TRBV12-3/TRBV12-4; D gene: TRBD1; clone size: once; J gene: TRBJ1-1; CDR3 DNA: TGTGCCAGCAAGACAGGGTACATGAACACTGAAGCTTTCTTT; CDR3 protein: CASKTGYMNTEAFF
V gene: TRBV2; D gene: -; clone size: few; J gene: TRBJ1-4; CDR3 DNA: TGTGCCAGCAGTGGGCCCGGGAGAAATGAAAAACTGTTTTTT; CDR3 protein: CASSGPGRNEKLFF
V gene: TRBV14; D gene: TRBD2; clone size: -; J gene: TRBJ2-1; CDR3 DNA: TGTGCCAGCAGCCAGGTCGGGGGGGCCTGGAATGAGCAGTTCTTC; CDR3 protein: CASSQVGGAWNEQFF
V gene: TRBV7-2; D gene: -; clone size: -; J gene: TRBJ2-5; CDR3 DNA: TGTGCCAGCAGCTTAAACCCCCCAGGAGCGGAGACCCAGTACTTC; CDR3 protein: CASSLNPPGAETQYF
V gene: TRBV28; D gene: TRBD2; clone size: -; J gene: TRBJ2-1; CDR3 DNA: TGTGCCAGCCTTCGCGGGGGTTCCTACAATGAGCAGTTCTTC; CDR3 protein: CASLRGGSYNEQFF
V gene: TRBV11-2; D gene: -; clone size: few; J gene: TRBJ2-1; CDR3 DNA: TGTGCCAGCAGCTTATATGCTAAGTCTTACAATGAGCAGTTCTTC; CDR3 protein: CASSLYAKSYNEQFF
V gene: TRBV5-4; D gene: -; clone size: many; J gene: TRBJ2-1; CDR3 DNA: TGTGCCAGCAGCTTGACGCAGGGATCCTACAATGAGCAGTTCTTC; CDR3 protein: CASSLTQGSYNEQFF
V gene: TRBV9; D gene: -; clone size: -; J gene: TRBJ1-6; CDR3 DNA: TGTGCCAGCAGCGAGACACCGTTCGATTCACCCCTCCACTTT; CDR3 protein: CASSETPFDSPLHF
V gene: TRBV2; D gene: -; clone size: -; J gene: TRBJ2-7; CDR3 DNA: TGTGCCAGCAGTGGACAGGGAGGATCAGAAAACTACGAGCAGTACTTC; CDR3 protein: CASSGQGGSENYEQYF
V gene: TRBV20-1; D gene: TRBD1; clone size: -; J gene: TRBJ2-1; CDR3 DNA: TGCAGGGGGACAGGGGGAGACTCCTACAATGAGCAGTTCTTC; CDR3 protein: CRGTGGDSYNEQFF
V gene: TRBV2; D gene: -; clone size: many; J gene: TRBJ2-3; CDR3 DNA: TGTGCCAGCACTCGCTCGGTCGCAGATACGCAGTATTTT; CDR3 protein: CASTRSVADTQYF
V gene: TRBV6-2/TRBV6-3; D gene: -; clone size: few; J gene: TRBJ1-5; CDR3 DNA: TGTGCCAGCAGTTATTTGGGTCAGCCCCAGCATTTT; CDR3 protein: CASSYLGQPQHF
V gene: TRBV24-1; D gene: TRBD2; clone size: -; J gene: TRBJ2-3; CDR3 DNA: TGTGCCATCGGGGGGAGAGAGACAGATACGCAGTATTTT; CDR3 protein: CAIGGRETDTQYF
V gene: TRBV28; D gene: TRBD1; clone size: -; J gene: TRBJ2-1; CDR3 DNA: TGTGCCAGCCTGGGACAGAATCCCTACAATGAGCAGTTCTTC; CDR3 protein: CASLGQNPYNEQFF